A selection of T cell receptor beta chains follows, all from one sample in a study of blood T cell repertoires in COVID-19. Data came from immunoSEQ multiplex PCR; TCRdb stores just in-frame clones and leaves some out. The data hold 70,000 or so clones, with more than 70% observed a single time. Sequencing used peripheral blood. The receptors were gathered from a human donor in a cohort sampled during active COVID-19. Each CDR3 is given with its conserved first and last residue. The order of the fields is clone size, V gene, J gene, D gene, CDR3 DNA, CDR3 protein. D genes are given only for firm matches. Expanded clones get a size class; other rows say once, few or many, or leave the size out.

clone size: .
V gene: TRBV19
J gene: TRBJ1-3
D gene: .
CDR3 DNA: TGTGCCAGTAGTACCGGAGGGGCCGGGGGGACTAGCTCTGGAAACACCATATATTTT
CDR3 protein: CASSTGGAGGTSSGNTIYF

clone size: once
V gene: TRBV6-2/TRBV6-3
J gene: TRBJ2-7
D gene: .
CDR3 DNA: TGTGCCAGCAGTTACATAAACAGGGACGAGCAGTACTTC
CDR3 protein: CASSYINRDEQYF

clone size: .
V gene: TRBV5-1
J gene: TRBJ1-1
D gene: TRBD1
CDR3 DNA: TGCGCCAGCAGCCCGGGGACAGGGGTATTTGGAACTGAAGCTTTCTTT
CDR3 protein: CASSPGTGVFGTEAFF

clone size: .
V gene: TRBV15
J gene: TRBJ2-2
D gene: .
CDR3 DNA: TGTGCCACCGGCCTGGAGAGACTGAACACCGGGGAGCTGTTTTTT
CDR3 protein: CATGLERLNTGELFF

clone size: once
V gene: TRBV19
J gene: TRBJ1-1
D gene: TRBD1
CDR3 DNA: TGTGCCAGTATTTATCAGGGGGCGTTTACTGAAGCTTTCTTT
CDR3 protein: CASIYQGAFTEAFF

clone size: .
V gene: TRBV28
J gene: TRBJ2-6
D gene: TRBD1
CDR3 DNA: TGTGCCAGCAGCCTACAGGGGGCTGGGGCCAACGTCCTGACTTTC
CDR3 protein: CASSLQGAGANVLTF

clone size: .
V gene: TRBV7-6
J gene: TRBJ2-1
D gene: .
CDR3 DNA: TGTGCCAGCAGCTTAGCGAGGAGCTCCTACAATGAGCAGTTCTTC
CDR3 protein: CASSLARSSYNEQFF

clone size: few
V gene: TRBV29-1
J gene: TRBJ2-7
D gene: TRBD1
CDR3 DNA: TGCAGCGTTGAAGTCCGGGACAGGGTAACCCTCTCCTACGAGCAGTACTTC
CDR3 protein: CSVEVRDRVTLSYEQYF

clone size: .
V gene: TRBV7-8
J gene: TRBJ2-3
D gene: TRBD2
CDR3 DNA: TGTGCCAGCAGCCGCGTCGGAGCGGGAGGCACAGATACGCAGTATTTT
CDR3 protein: CASSRVGAGGTDTQYF

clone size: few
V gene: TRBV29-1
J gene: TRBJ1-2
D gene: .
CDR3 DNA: TGCAGCGTCAGGGATCCTGGCTACACCTTC
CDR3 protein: CSVRDPGYTF

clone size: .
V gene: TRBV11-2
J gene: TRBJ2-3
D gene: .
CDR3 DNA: TGTGCCAGCACCCCTCGGGTTCAGAGTGGGTTCACAGATACGCAGTATTTT
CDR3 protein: CASTPRVQSGFTDTQYF

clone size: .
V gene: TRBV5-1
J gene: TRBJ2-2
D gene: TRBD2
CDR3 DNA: TGCGCCAGCAGCCCCGGGGGGGCCTCCGGGGAGCTGTTTTTT
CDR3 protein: CASSPGGASGELFF

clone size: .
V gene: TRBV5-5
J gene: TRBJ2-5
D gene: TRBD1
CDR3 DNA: TGTGCCAGCAGCTTGGACATGACAGGGGCTGAAGAGACCCAGTACTTC
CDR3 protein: CASSLDMTGAEETQYF

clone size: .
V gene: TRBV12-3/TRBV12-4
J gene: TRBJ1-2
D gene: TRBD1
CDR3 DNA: TGTGCCAGCAGTTGGACAGGGATGAGTGGCTACACCTTC
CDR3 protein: CASSWTGMSGYTF

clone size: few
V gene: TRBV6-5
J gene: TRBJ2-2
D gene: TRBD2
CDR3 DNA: TGTGCCAGCAGTCATATGACTAGCGGCGGGGAGCTGTTTTTT
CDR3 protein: CASSHMTSGGELFF

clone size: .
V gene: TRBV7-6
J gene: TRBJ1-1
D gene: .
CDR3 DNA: TGTGCCAGCAGCTTATCTCCGACAGGCATGAACACTGAAGCTTTCTTT
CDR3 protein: CASSLSPTGMNTEAFF

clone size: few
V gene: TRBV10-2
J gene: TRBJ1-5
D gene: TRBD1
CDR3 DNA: TGCGCCAGCAGTGAGCTACCGACAGGGCCCTATAGCAATCAGCCCCAGCATTTT
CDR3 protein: CASSELPTGPYSNQPQHF

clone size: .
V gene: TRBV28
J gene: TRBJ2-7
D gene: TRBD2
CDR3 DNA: TGTGCCAGCAGATTGGCCGGGACTAGCATCAACGAGCAGTACTTC
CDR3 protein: CASRLAGTSINEQYF

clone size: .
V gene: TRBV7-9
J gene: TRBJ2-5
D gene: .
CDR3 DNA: TGTGCCAGCAGCTCCGGGAATCAAGAGACCCAGTACTTC
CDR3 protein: CASSSGNQETQYF

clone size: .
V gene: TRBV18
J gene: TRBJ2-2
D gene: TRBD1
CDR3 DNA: TGTGCCAGCTCACCCCCCGGACAGGGGCTAAACACCGGGGAGCTGTTTTTT
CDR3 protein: CASSPPGQGLNTGELFF

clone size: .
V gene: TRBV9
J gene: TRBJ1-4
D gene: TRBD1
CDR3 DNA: TGTGCCAGCAGCGTACACGGGACAGAGGATGAAAAACTGTTTTTT
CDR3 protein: CASSVHGTEDEKLFF

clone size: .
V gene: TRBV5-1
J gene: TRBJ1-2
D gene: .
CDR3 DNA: TGCGCCAGCAGCTTGGTACCGGACAGAAACTATGGCTACACCTTC
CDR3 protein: CASSLVPDRNYGYTF

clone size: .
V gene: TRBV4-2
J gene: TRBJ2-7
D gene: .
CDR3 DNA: TGTGCCAGCAGCCAAGATGGGGCAGACCCAAGCTATGAGCAGTACTTC
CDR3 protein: CASSQDGADPSYEQYF

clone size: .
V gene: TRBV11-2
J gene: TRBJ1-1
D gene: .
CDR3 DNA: TGTGCCAGCAGCTTAAATACACTGAACACTGAAGCTTTCTTT
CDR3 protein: CASSLNTLNTEAFF

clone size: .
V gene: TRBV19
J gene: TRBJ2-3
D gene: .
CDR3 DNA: TGTGCCAGTAGGTTCACAGGCACAGATACGCAGTATTTT
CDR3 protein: CASRFTGTDTQYF

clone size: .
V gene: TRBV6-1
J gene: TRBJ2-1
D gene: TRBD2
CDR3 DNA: TGTGCCAGCAGTGAATGGGGGGGGGCCTACAATGAGCAGTTCTTC
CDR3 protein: CASSEWGGAYNEQFF

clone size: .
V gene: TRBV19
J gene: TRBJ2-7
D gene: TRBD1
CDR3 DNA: TGTGCCAGTACCTTCGGGACAGCCGTTGGCTACGAGCAGTACTTC
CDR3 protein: CASTFGTAVGYEQYF

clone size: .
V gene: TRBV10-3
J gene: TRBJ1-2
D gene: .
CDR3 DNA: TGTGCCATCAGTGAGCCTTCCGGCGGAGGGGAAAGGACTGGCTACACCTTC
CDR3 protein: CAISEPSGGGERTGYTF

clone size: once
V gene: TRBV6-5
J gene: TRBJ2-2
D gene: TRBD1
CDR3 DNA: TGTGCCACCCGGCAGGGGGCGGGCACCGGGGAGCTGTTTTTT
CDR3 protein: CATRQGAGTGELFF

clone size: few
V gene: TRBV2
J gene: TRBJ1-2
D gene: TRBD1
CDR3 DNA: TGTGCCAGCAGGCCCGGGACAGCGAACCTAAAGGCCTATTCTAACTATGGCTACACCTTC
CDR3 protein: CASRPGTANLKAYSNYGYTF

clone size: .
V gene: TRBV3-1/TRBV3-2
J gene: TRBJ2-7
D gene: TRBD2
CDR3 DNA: TGTGCCAGCAGCCAGGGACTAGCGGGAGCCGAGCAGTACTTC
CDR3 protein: CASSQGLAGAEQYF

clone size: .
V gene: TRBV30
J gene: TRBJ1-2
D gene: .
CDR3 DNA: TGTGCCTGGAGTACGAGGGAAGGGGGCTACACCTTC
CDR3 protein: CAWSTREGGYTF